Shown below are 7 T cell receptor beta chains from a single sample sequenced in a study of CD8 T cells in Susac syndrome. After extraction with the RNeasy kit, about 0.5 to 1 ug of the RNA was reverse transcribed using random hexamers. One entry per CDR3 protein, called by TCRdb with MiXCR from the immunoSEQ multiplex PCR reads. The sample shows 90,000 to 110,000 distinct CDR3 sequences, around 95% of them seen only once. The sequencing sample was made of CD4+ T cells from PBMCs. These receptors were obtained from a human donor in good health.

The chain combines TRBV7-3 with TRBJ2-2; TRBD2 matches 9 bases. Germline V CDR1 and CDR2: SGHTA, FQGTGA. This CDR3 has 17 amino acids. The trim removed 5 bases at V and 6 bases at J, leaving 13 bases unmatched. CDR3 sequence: CASSPERRGGRAGELFF. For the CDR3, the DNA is TGTGCCAGCAGCCCGGAGAGGCGGGGGGGCCGCGCCGGGGAGCTGTTTTTT.

The CDR3 sequence is CATSARSLGNEQFF. CDR3 nucleotide sequence: TGTGCCACCAGTGCCCGGTCCTTGGGAAATGAGCAGTTCTTC. This chain uses TRBV24-1 with TRBJ2-1, with unresolved D. This CDR3 spans 14 amino acids. Germline CDR1 is KGHDR and CDR2 is SFDVKD. V lost 5 bases and J 7 bases, leaving 14 bases between the germline ends.

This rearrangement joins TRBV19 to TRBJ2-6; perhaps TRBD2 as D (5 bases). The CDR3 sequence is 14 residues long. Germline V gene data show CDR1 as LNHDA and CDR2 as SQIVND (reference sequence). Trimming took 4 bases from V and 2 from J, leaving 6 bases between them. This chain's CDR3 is CASSTAAGANVLTF. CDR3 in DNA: TGTGCCAGTAGTACAGCGGCTGGGGCCAACGTCCTGACTTTC.

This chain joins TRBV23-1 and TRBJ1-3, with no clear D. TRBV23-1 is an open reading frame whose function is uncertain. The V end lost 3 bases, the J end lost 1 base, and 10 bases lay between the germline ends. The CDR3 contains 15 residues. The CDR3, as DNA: TGCGCCAGCAGTCACCCGACGAGGTCTGGAAACACCATATATTTT. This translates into CASSHPTRSGNTIYF.

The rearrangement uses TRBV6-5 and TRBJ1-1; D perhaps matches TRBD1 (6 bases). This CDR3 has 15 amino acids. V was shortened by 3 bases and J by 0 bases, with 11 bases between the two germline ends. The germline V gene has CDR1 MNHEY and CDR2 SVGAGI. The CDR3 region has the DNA TGTGCCAGCAGTTATGGGGGCAGCATGAACACTGAAGCTTTCTTT. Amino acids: CASSYGGSMNTEAFF.

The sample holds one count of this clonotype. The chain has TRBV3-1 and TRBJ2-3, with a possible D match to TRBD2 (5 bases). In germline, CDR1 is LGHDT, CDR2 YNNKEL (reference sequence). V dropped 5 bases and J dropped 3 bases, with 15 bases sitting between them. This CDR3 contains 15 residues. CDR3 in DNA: TGTGCCAGCAGCACCCGGGCCCGGAGGACAGATACGCAGTATTTT. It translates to CASSTRARRTDTQYF.

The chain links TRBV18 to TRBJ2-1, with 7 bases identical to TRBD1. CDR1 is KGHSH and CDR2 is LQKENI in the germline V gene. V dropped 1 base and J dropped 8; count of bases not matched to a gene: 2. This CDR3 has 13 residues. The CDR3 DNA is TGTGCCAGCTCACCACGGACAGGCGATGAGCAGTTCTTC. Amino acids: CASSPRTGDEQFF.